The rows below give T cell receptor beta chains drawn from one sample of a study of cytomegalovirus exposure and HLA in healthy donors. Profiling relied on immunoSEQ multiplex PCR, and the TCRdb table lists in-frame clones only, not all of them. The sample yields more than 95,000 clones, 65% to 90% seen once. Specimen: PBMCs. The receptors here all came from a woman in her thirties in good health and CMV-seronegative. Each CDR3 is given with its conserved first and last residue. A D gene is named only where the DNA matches it firmly. Part of the rows lack a size; the others show once, few, many or a class for expanded clones.

j_gene | v_gene | abundance | d_gene | CDR3nt | CDR3aa
TRBJ1-2 | TRBV7-2 | NA | TRBD1 | TGTGCCAGCAGCTTAGTGGGACAGGGATCCTATGGCTACACCTTC | CASSLVGQGSYGYTF
TRBJ1-5 | TRBV21-1 | NA | NA | NA | CASSFYFGQGIGQPQHF
TRBJ2-3 | TRBV15 | NA | TRBD2 | TGTGCCACCAGCAGAGGACTAGCGGGAGCTGGAATGACAGATACGCAGTATTTT | CATSRGLAGAGMTDTQYF
TRBJ2-3 | TRBV11-3 | NA | NA | TGTGCCAGCAGCCGACTAGACGATACGCAGTATTTT | CASSRLDDTQYF
TRBJ2-1 | TRBV4-3 | NA | TRBD2 | TGCGCCAGCAGCCAAGGACTAGCGGGAGCAATCAATGAGCAGTTCTTC | CASSQGLAGAINEQFF
TRBJ2-5 | TRBV15 | NA | TRBD2 | TGTGCCACCAGCTACCGACTAGCGGGAGAAGAGACCCAGTACTTC | CATSYRLAGEETQYF
TRBJ2-3 | TRBV28 | NA | TRBD1 | TGTGCCAGCAGTTTTACCCACCGGGACAGGGGTCCAGATACGCAGTATTTT | CASSFTHRDRGPDTQYF
TRBJ2-1 | TRBV19 | NA | TRBD2 | TGTGCCAGTACCTTTAGCGGGAGGATTGGCAATGAGCAGTTCTTC | CASTFSGRIGNEQFF
TRBJ2-7 | TRBV7-8 | NA | TRBD1 | TGTGCCAGCAGAGCCACCTTTAACAGGGGCTACGAGCAGTACTTC | CASRATFNRGYEQYF
TRBJ2-6 | TRBV7-9 | NA | NA | TGTGCCAGCAGCTTGGGGGGAACTGCGAGGGGGGCCAACGTCCTGACTTTC | CASSLGGTARGANVLTF
TRBJ2-1 | TRBV10-3 | NA | NA | TGTGCCATCAGTGCGTCACGGGCGGGAACTTACAATGAGCAGTTCTTC | CAISASRAGTYNEQFF
TRBJ2-5 | TRBV6-1 | NA | TRBD2 | TGTGCCAGCAGTGAACCCCCAGCGGGAGGGCCCTGGGAGACCCAGTACTTC | CASSEPPAGGPWETQYF
TRBJ2-1 | TRBV6-4 | few | NA | TGTGCCAGCACCCCGAGAGCGGGACAACCCAATGAGCAGTTCTTC | CASTPRAGQPNEQFF
TRBJ1-3 | TRBV29-1 | NA | TRBD1 | TGCAGCGTTGAAGGGACAGGGGTGAACACCATATATTTT | CSVEGTGVNTIYF